Listed below are T cell receptor beta chains from one sample, sequenced in a study of Ad26.COV2.S vaccination and SARS-CoV-2 variants. Sequencing used immunoSEQ multiplex PCR; TCRdb keeps in-frame clones, though not all of them. The profile shows 200,000 to 250,000 clones, more than 75% of them singletons. The sample here was peripheral blood, taken in a trial of Ad26.COV2.S vaccine versus placebo. Receptors were obtained from a person between 18 and 59 years old who received the Ad26.COV2.S COVID-19 vaccine or a placebo. CDR3s include the opening cysteine and the closing phenylalanine or tryptophan. A D gene is named only where the DNA matches it firmly. Size tells how often a clone was seen (once, few, many) or the class of an expanded clone, and some rows leave it out.

clone size	V gene	D gene	J gene	CDR3 DNA	CDR3 protein
NA	TRBV11-3	NA	TRBJ2-1	TGTGCCAGCAGCCCCCCAAGGGGACCGGGGACGGGTAATGAGCAGTTCTTC	CASSPPRGPGTGNEQFF
NA	TRBV18	TRBD2	TRBJ2-7	TGTGCCAGCTCACCACTCCTCGCGGGGGGCAGTTCCTACGAGCAGTACTTC	CASSPLLAGGSSYEQYF
NA	TRBV10-3	NA	TRBJ1-2	TGTGCCATCAGTGAGTTGCAGGCGGACTATGGCTACACCTTC	CAISELQADYGYTF
NA	TRBV7-8	NA	TRBJ2-4	TGTGCCAGCAGCTCAGGGACATCGTCAAGCATTCAGTACTTC	CASSSGTSSSIQYF
NA	TRBV5-1	NA	TRBJ2-1	TGCGCCAGCAGCGTAACTCCCACTGGGGCTGAGCAGTTCTTC	CASSVTPTGAEQFF
NA	TRBV7-2	NA	TRBJ2-1	TGTGCCAGCAGCCTCGACAGTTTCAATGAGCAGTTCTTC	CASSLDSFNEQFF
NA	TRBV19	TRBD2	TRBJ2-3	TGTGCCAGTAGTTTCCGAGCGGGGACTAGCGGGGTCACAGATACGCAGTATTTT	CASSFRAGTSGVTDTQYF
NA	TRBV27	NA	TRBJ2-5	TGTGCCAGCAGTTTAGGGGACGGAGAGACCCAGTACTTC	CASSLGDGETQYF
NA	TRBV2	NA	TRBJ1-1	TGTGCCAGCAGCCTTTCACAGGGGAACACTGAAGCTTTCTTT	CASSLSQGNTEAFF
once	TRBV28	TRBD2	TRBJ2-3	TGTGCCAGCAGTTTACCACGGGAGGGGATAACAGATACGCAGTATTTT	CASSLPREGITDTQYF
NA	TRBV3-1/TRBV3-2	NA	TRBJ2-7	TGTGCCAGCGGGGGGACAGCAAGGTGGGAGCAGTACTTC	CASGGTARWEQYF
NA	TRBV5-1	TRBD2	TRBJ2-5	TGCGCCAGCAGCGAGGGACTAGCGGGGGGTCAAGAGACCCAGTACTTC	CASSEGLAGGQETQYF
NA	TRBV6-1	NA	TRBJ1-1	TGTGCCAGCAGTGAGTGGAACACTGAAGCTTTCTTT	CASSEWNTEAFF
NA	TRBV4-1	TRBD1	TRBJ2-7	TGCGCCAGCAGCCCGGGACAGATCTCCTACGAGCAGTACTTC	CASSPGQISYEQYF
NA	TRBV7-3	NA	TRBJ2-6	TGTGCCAGCAGCTTAGAACTGAGCTCTGGGGCCAACGTCCTGACTTTC	CASSLELSSGANVLTF
NA	TRBV9	NA	TRBJ2-5	TGTGCCAGCAGCGTAGCCGGAATACAGGGTCTAGCGGAAGAGACCCAGTACTTC	CASSVAGIQGLAEETQYF
NA	TRBV5-4	NA	TRBJ1-2	TGTGCCAGCAGCTTGGAACAGGTCCCCTATGGCTACACCTTC	CASSLEQVPYGYTF
NA	TRBV7-9	TRBD2	TRBJ2-3	TGTGCCAGCGGACTAGCGGGATTCACAGATACGCAGTATTTT	CASGLAGFTDTQYF